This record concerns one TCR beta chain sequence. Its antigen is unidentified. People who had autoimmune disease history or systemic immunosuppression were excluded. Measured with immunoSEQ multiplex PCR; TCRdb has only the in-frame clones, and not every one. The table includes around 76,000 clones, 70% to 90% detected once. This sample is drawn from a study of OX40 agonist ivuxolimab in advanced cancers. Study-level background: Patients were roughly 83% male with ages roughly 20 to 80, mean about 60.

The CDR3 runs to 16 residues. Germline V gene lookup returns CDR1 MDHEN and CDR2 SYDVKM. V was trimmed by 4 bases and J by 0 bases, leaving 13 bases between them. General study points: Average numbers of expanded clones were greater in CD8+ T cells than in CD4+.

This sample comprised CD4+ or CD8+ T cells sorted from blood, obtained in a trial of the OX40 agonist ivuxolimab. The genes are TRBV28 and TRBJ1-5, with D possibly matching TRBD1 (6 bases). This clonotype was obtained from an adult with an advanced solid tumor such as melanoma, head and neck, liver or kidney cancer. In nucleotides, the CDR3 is TGTGCCAGCAGTTCCACAGGGATCCGTAGCAATCAGCCCCAGCATTTT. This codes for CASSSTGIRSNQPQHF. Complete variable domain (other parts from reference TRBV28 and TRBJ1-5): DVKVTQSSRYLVKRTGEKVFLECVQDMDHENMFWYRQDPGLGLRLIYFSYDVKMKEKGDIPEGYSVSREKKERFSLILESASTNQTSMYLCASSSTGIRSNQPQHFGDGTRLSIL.